The T cell receptor beta chain under discussion was sequenced for a study of cytomegalovirus exposure and HLA in healthy donors. Study-level findings and limits: Under in vitro conditions, three CMV-associated chains were confirmed as specific for CMV antigens.

A word on this clone: The antigen remains unidentified.

Vbeta (60) and Jbeta (13) primers were used in the PCR. The protocol was immunoSEQ multiplex PCR, while the TCRdb copy is restricted to in-frame clones and leaves out a portion. Of around 200,000 clones in the sample, roughly 79% were seen once. CDR3 length equals 14 residues. Germline V lookup: CDR1 KGHSH, CDR2 LQKENI. V gave up 4 bases and J gave up 5 bases; unmatched junction bases: 5. The sample consisted of PBMCs. The clonotype originates from a woman aged 25 to 45 in good health and CMV-seropositive. The rearrangement links TRBV18 to TRBJ2-5, with 9 bases identical to TRBD1. The CDR3 bases are TGTGCCAGCTCACGAGGAGGGACAGGGGAGACCCAGTACTTC. Translated: CASSRGGTGETQYF.